This TCR beta chain was sequenced for a study of technical replicates of blood from a handful of donors. TCRdb's copy holds only in-frame clones and misses some; the assay was immunoSEQ multiplex PCR. In the table there are about 79,000 clones, more than 85% of which are singletons. The germline V gene encodes CDR1 SGHRS and CDR2 YFSETQ. The CDR3 spans 14 residues. After removal of 5 bases from V and 7 bases from J, the junction contained 9 bases not matched to a gene. The chain employs TRBV5-1 and TRBJ2-3, with 8 bases identical to TRBD1. The sequence derives from a human donor in good health. Some clones in this sample may be carry-over from other donors' samples. The sample taken for sequencing was T cells isolated from PBMCs. The CDR3 DNA reads as TGCGCCAGCAGGCAACCGGGACAGGACTATACGCAGTATTTT. This gives the protein CASRQPGQDYTQYF.